This entry describes one T cell receptor beta chain. Its target is not known. The junction does not match germline at one end; this may be a read error. This CDR3 spans 13 amino acids. CDR1 is SSHAT and CDR2 is FNYEAQ in the germline V gene (reference sequence). The record originates from a study of T cells after yellow fever vaccination. Broader study findings: A secondary response was less intense yet reached its peak sooner, at day 5 versus 15. There was a possibility that FACS-sorted repertoires contained abundant clonotypes contaminating from the bulk population. After the booster, 96% of CD4 and more than 85% of CD8 primary-response clones were re-detected.

They built TCR cDNA with 5'RACE template switching, a step that put in a universal primer site and UMIs. TCRdb reprocessed the 5' RACE reads via MiXCR and lists one record per CDR3 protein. The sample contains 300,000 to 400,000 distinct CDR3 sequences, about 7.8% of which appear only once. This receptor was taken from a man younger than 30 who received the YFV17D yellow fever vaccine. Sequenced material: PBMCs, taken approximately 40 days after the first yellow fever vaccination. The chain employs TRBV7-7 and TRBJ2-1; 8 nucleotides align to TRBD1. DNA of the CDR3: TGTGCTAGCAGCTTCCAGGGGGCGGGTGAGCAGTTCTTC. Its translation is CASSFQGAGEQFF.